One and the same sample provided the 10 T cell receptor beta chains below, sequenced in a study of vaccination effects on CD4 cells after COVID-19. These receptors' antigens are unknown. Prior to sequencing, the ViraFEST assay stimulated PBMC with viral peptide pools, which expanded the antigen-specific CD4+ T cells. The authors isolated CD4+ T cells after more than eight days of culture. The person's infection with SARS-CoV-2, confirmed by PCR, took place between March and December 2020. Each participant was administered two doses of either the BNT162b2 or the mRNA-1273 vaccine. Clones were read by immunoSEQ multiplex PCR, and TCRdb kept only the in-frame ones, dropping some. This repertoire shows more than 15,000 clones, around 76% found once; its top ten account for approximately 18%. The sequences come from CD4+ T cells from PBMCs cultured with SARS-CoV-2 spike peptides, collected after COVID-19 vaccination. The receptors shown here come from a human donor who had a prior SARS-CoV-2 infection.

This sequence joins TRBV6-1 and TRBJ1-5; no firm D call. The CDR3 extends over 14 amino acids. V dropped 2 bases and J dropped 3 bases, with 8 bases sitting between them. Germline lookup yields CDR1 MNHNS and CDR2 SASEGT. The CDR3 sequence is CASSEQADNQPQHF. DNA of the CDR3: TGTGCCAGCAGTGAACAGGCCGACAATCAGCCCCAGCATTTT.

V and J are TRBV18 and TRBJ2-1; TRBD2 agrees at 9 bases. Germline CDR1 and CDR2: KGHSH and LQKENI. The length of the CDR3 is 16 residues. V dropped 3 bases and J dropped 4; count of bases not matched to a gene: 7. This CDR3 reads CASSPPQTSGYNEQFF. Here the CDR3 DNA reads TGTGCCAGCTCACCCCCCCAGACTAGCGGATACAATGAGCAGTTCTTC.

The chain links TRBV5-1 to TRBJ1-1; 8 bases map to TRBD1. This CDR3 is built from 13 residues. The V gene end was trimmed by 4 bases and the J gene end by 6 bases; junction bases not matched to a gene: 5. Germline CDR1 reads SGHRS; CDR2 reads YFSETQ. The CDR3 region has the DNA TGCGCCAGCAGCCAACAGGGGGTCGCTGAAGCTTTCTTT. Translated, it gives CASSQQGVAEAFF.

The chain carries TRBV3-1 (or the pseudogene TRBV3-2) and TRBJ1-6; the match to TRBD1 covers 10 bases. Germline values: CDR1 LGHDT, CDR2 YNNKEL (reference sequence). The ends lost 2 bases at V and 10 bases at J; junction bases unmatched: 2. The CDR3 length is 14 residues. For the CDR3, the DNA is TGTGCCAGCAGCCAAAGGACAGGGGGGTCACCCCTCCACTTT. Its protein product is CASSQRTGGSPLHF.

The chain uses TRBV5-5 and TRBJ1-3; D gene unclear. V was trimmed by 4 bases and J by 2 bases, leaving 13 bases between them. The CDR3 sequence is 15 residues long. From germline, CDR1 is SGHKS and CDR2 YYEKEE (reference sequence). As DNA, the CDR3 is TGTGCCAGCAGCCCCTCGGGCTGGGCTGGAAACACCATATATTTT. This codes for CASSPSGWAGNTIYF.

The chain has TRBV5-5 and TRBJ2-7; 12 bases fit TRBD2. Per the germline V gene, CDR1 is SGHKS and CDR2 is YYEKEE (reference sequence). The CDR3 length is 16 residues. The V and J ends lost 1 base and 3 bases, in that order; junction bases with no gene match: 5. DNA of the CDR3: TGTGCCAGCAGCTTGAGGACTAGCGGGACGAACTACGAGCAGTACTTC. It codes for CASSLRTSGTNYEQYF.

The chain uses TRBV9 and TRBJ2-7; 9 nucleotides line up with TRBD1. The CDR3 totals 14 residues. Per the germline V gene, CDR1 is SGDLS and CDR2 is YYNGEE. With 0 bases clipped from V and 5 bases from J, the junction kept 3 bases outside the gene matches. CDR3 in DNA: TGTGCCAGCAGCGTAGGACAGGGGGAGGACGAGCAGTACTTC. Translated: CASSVGQGEDEQYF.

This chain links TRBV20-1 with TRBJ2-2; a weak D match, TRBD1 (5 bases). Germline CDR1 is DFQATT and CDR2 is SNEGSKA (reference sequence). Deletions cut 3 bases from V and 4 bases from J, with 9 bases between. The CDR3 has 13 residues. The CDR3 loop reads CSASKGATGELFF. In DNA, the CDR3 is TGCAGTGCTAGTAAAGGGGCCACCGGGGAGCTGTTTTTT.

V is TRBV19 and J is TRBJ1-5; 8 bases line up with TRBD1. Unmatched junction bases numbered 7, after V lost 8 bases and J lost 7 bases. The CDR3 length is 13 residues. In germline, CDR1 is LNHDA, CDR2 SQIVND (reference sequence). The CDR3 loop is CASDRQGYQPQHF. The CDR3 coding sequence is TGTGCCAGTGATCGACAGGGGTACCAGCCCCAGCATTTT.

CDR3 DNA: TGCGCCAGCAGCTTGATACTAGCAAGCAATGAGCAGTTCTTC. Residues: CASSLILASNEQFF. The gene calls are TRBV5-1 and TRBJ2-1; tentative D call: TRBD2 (6 bases). Trimming took off 1 base at V and 6 bases at J, with 11 bases between the two ends. CDR3 length: 14 residues. The germline V gene encodes CDR1 SGHRS and CDR2 YFSETQ.